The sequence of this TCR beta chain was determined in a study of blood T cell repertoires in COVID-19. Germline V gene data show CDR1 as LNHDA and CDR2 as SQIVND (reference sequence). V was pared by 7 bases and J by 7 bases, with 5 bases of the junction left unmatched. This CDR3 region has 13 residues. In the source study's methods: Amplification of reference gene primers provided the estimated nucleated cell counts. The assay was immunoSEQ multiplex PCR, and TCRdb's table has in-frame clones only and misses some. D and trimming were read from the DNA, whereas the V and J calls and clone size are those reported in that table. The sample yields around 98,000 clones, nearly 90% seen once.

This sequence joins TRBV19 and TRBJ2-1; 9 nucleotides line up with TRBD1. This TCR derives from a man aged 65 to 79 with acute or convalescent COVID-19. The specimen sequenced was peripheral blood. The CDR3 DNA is TGTGCCAGTACACAGGGGGCGGCGAATGAGCAGTTCTTC. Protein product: CASTQGAANEQFF.